This T cell receptor (beta chain) emerged from a study of T cell responses to AZD1222 COVID-19 vaccine (dated by TCRdb to the early 2020s). Turning to the overall study: AZD1222 recipients whose second dose came at about 4 weeks and those whose second dose came at about 12 weeks were combined into one group, since spike-specific TCR depth and breadth did not differ between the two schedules. TCR sequencing covered over 230 trial participants: 200 to 220 given two doses of AZD1222 and about 26 given two doses of MenACWY control vaccine. Trial participants were enrolled into age subgroups of 18-55, 56-69 and 70-plus years, which contained approximately 150, 30 and 60 TCR-sequenced participants, respectively.

The CDR3 regions of human TCRbeta chains were subjected to immunosequencing. The study's own analysis went as follows. TCRs in the repertoires were matched against a reference library of SARS-CoV-2-specific TCRs that had been generated with the MIRA antigen-specificity platform. Breadth was defined as the fraction of unique TCRs that were SARS-CoV-2-associated. Depth was defined as the fraction of total T cells that were SARS-CoV-2-associated. Using the MIRA data, each spike-specific TCR was assigned both to the spike region to which the TCR was reactive and to a CD4 or CD8 class. Log10-transformed breadth and depth values were compared by one-way ANOVA with Sidak's multiple comparisons tests. In its TCRdb copy, this immuneACCESS table keeps in-frame sequences only and misses some clones. Where compared with another copy, unresolved V genes explain less than half of these, and the others have no known cause. V and J calls and clone size follow that table, whereas D and trimming were derived from the DNA. This sample lists 150,000 or so clones; about 91% were detected once. The top ten constitute over 1.1% of the sample.

This sample's time point label indicates: baseline before first vaccination. The vaccinee samples were drawn from two UK trials, COV001 and COV002, one of which was a single-blind randomized controlled phase 2/3 trial testing AZD1222 (ChAdOx1 nCoV-19) in healthy adults. For TCRbeta chain sequencing, PBMC samples from trial participants were taken at day 0 and at day 28 after the second dose. Beyond this particular receptor, the publication reports: The vaccine-associated CD4 TCRs covered the entire spike protein, and the dominant responses fell in regions 160-218 and 743-854. The 56-69-year group was small, and its depth increase did not reach significance, likely because of low power. Participants were mostly white British and included more females than males, and it was suggested by the authors that clonal diversity may have been underestimated. Conclusions about previously exposed vaccinees are limited, since just 6 or 7 AZD1222 recipients were seropositive for SARS-CoV-2 at baseline. No day 14 peak-response samples were available, so repertoires were characterized only after the peak T cell response. After two AZD1222 doses, both the breadth and the depth of spike-specific TCRs were significantly higher than at day 0 and than in MenACWY recipients. Epitopes outside the regions mutated in the B.1.351 and B.1.1.7 variants were reportedly recognized by nearly half of the unique spike-specific TCRs.

Comments on this clone: It has no known antigen specificity. No base quality values were provided; no much bigger clone lies one nucleotide off.

The CDR3 holds 14 amino acids from the cysteine to the phenylalanine. Of all the DNA, just the CDR3 is kept, 42 bases in frame from base 1. V loses 0 bases, J loses 6 bases, and the germline ends lie 9 bases apart. Based on the germline V gene (reference sequence), the CDR1 and CDR2 sequences are SGHNT and YYREEE. In this chain, TRBV5-4 is recombined with TRBJ2-2, with the D gene call left open. The origin of this receptor is an adult in good health. Sequenced material: peripheral blood, taken on day 0 of AZD1222 vaccination. The base sequence is TGTGCCAGCAGCTTGGCCGAGAGCCCCGGGGAGCTGTTTTTT. Translation gives CASSLAESPGELFF. Supplemented by the reference TRBV5-4 and TRBJ2-2 proteins around the CDR3, the complete variable domain is ETGVTQSPTHLIKTRGQQVTLRCSSQSGHNTVSWYQQALGQGPQFIFQYYREEENGRGNFPPRFSGLQFPNYSSELNVNALELDDSALYLCASSLAESPGELFFGEGSRLTVL.